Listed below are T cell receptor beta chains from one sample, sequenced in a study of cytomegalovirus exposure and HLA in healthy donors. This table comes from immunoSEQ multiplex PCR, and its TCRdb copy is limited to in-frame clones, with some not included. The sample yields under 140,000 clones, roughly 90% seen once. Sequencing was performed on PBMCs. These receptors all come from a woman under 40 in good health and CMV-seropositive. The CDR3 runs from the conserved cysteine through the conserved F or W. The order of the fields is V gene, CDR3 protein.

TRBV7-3	CASSSRPGTSGNEQFF
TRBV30	CAWRRGRTGRGANVLTF
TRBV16	CASSPSLEGERFYEQYF
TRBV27	CASSRDRGWDHGYTF
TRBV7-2	CASSPRGGREQYF
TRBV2	CASSEVDRAAFF
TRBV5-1	CASSLSRTGNEQYF
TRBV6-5	CASSAVASVLYF
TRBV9	CASSPPGQGISEQFF
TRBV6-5	CASSTPGGDTQYF
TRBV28	CASSLGLNTDTQYF
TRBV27	CASSSDTNTGELFF
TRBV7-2	CASSITGGSNEKLFF
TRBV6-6	CASSYYGTGSSPLHF
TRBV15	CATRGGSPNQPQHF
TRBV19	CASEGGNEQFF
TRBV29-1	CSVEDSGSYEQYF
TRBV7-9	CASSTSGGVGETQYF
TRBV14	CASSRLTKLLNTGELFF
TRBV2	CASSNLREAFF
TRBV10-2	CASSDGSSAEAFF
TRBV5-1	CASSLGQGRAGELFF